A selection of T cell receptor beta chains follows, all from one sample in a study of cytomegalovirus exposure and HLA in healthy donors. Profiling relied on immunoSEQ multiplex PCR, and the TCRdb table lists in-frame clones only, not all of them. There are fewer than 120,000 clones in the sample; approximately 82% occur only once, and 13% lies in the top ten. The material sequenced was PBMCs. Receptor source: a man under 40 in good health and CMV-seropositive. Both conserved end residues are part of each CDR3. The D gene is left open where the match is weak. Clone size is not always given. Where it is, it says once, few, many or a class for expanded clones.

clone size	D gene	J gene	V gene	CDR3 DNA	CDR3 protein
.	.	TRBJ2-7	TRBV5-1	TGCGCCAGCAGCGCTGGGGGCGAGCAGTACTTC	CASSAGGEQYF
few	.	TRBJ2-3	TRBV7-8	TGTGCCAGCAGCTGGACCGGGGGTTCGACAGATACGCAGTATTTT	CASSWTGGSTDTQYF
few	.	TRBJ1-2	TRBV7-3	TGTGCCAGCAGCTTGAACCAGGGGATTGGCTACACCTTC	CASSLNQGIGYTF
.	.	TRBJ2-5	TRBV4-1	TGCGCCAGCAGCCAAGAGGCTTGGGGGCCGGAGACCCAGTACTTC	CASSQEAWGPETQYF
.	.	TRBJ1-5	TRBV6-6	TGTGCCAGCAGTTACTCAATAGGGGTGCGCAATCAGCCCCAGCATTTT	CASSYSIGVRNQPQHF
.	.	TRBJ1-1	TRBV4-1	TGCGCCAGCAGCCAAGATACCGTCAGGGTGAACACTGAAGCTTTCTTT	CASSQDTVRVNTEAFF
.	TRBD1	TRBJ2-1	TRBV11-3	TGTGCCAGCAGTCCCGTCGATCAGGGACAGGACTACAATGAGCAGTTCTTC	CASSPVDQGQDYNEQFF
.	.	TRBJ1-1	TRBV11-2	TGTGCCAGCAGCTTTCCCCCTAACACTGAAGCTTTCTTT	CASSFPPNTEAFF
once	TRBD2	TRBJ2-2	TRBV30	TGTGCCTGGAGCGTGGGGGGGGCCGGGGAGCTGTTTTTT	CAWSVGGAGELFF
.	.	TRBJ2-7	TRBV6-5	TGTGCCAGCAGTTCGCCCCGGACTGGGAGCTCCTACGAGCAGTACTTC	CASSSPRTGSSYEQYF
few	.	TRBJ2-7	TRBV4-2	TGTGCCAGCAGCCAGACAGCAAGCAGGTCCACCTACGAGCAGTACTTC	CASSQTASRSTYEQYF
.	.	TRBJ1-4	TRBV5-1	TGCGCCAGCACCACCCGGGGGGCAGGGGAAACTGAAAAACTGTTTTTT	CASTTRGAGETEKLFF
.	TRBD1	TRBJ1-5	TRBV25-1	TGTGCCAGCAGTGCGATAAAGACAGGGAAAAGCAATCAGCCCCAGCATTTT	CASSAIKTGKSNQPQHF
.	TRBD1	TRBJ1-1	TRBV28	TGTGCCAGCAGTTTACCGACAGGGGACGTTGAAGCTTTCTTT	CASSLPTGDVEAFF
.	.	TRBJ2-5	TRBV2	TGTGCCAGCAGTGGACTGGAAGAGACCCAGTACTTC	CASSGLEETQYF
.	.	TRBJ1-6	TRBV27	TGTGCCAGCAGTTTCAGGGGCCCCGGTAGTAATTCACCCCTCCACTTT	CASSFRGPGSNSPLHF
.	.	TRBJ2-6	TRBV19	TGTGCCAGTAGTATTTTACACTCTGGGGCCAACGTCCTGACTTTC	CASSILHSGANVLTF
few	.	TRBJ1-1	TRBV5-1	TGCGCCAGCAGCTTGCAGAACCGGAACACTGAAGCTTTCTTT	CASSLQNRNTEAFF
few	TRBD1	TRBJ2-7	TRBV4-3	TGCGCCAGCAGCCACCTAGGACAGGGCCCCTACGAGCAGTACTTC	CASSHLGQGPYEQYF
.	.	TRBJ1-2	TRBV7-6	TGTGCCAGCAGCTTGGGAGAGGGGGACCTCTATGGCTACACCTTC	CASSLGEGDLYGYTF
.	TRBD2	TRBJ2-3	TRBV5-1	TGCGCCAGCAGCCCCACGGGGGGGGGCGGAGATACGCAGTATTTT	CASSPTGGGGDTQYF
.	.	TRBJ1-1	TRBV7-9	TGTGCCAGCATCAGGGGTGACACTGAAGCTTTCTTT	CASIRGDTEAFF
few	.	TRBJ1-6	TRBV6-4	TGTGCCAGCAGTGACTCTAAAAAGGGGTCCCAATCACCCCTCCACTTT	CASSDSKKGSQSPLHF
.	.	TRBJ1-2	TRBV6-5	TGTGCCAGCAGCCTGACCCAGGCTAACTATGGCTACACCTTC	CASSLTQANYGYTF
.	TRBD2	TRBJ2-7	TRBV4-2	TGTGCCAGCAGCCAAGAGAAAGCGGGGGGCTCCTACGAGCAGTACTTC	CASSQEKAGGSYEQYF
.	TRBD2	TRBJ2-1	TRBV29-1	TGCAGCGTTGAACCCGGGACTAGCGGAGCAAATGAGCAGTTCTTC	CSVEPGTSGANEQFF
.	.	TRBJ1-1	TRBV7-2	TGTGCCAGCAGCAAAGACAAGAACACTGAAGCTTTCTTT	CASSKDKNTEAFF
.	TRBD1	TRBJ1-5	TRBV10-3	TGTGCCACAGCTGGGACAGGGGACCATCAGCCCCAGCATTTT	CATAGTGDHQPQHF
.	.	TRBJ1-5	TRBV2	TGTGCCAGCAGGGGCAGGGTAGGGTATAGCAATCAGCCCCAGCATTTT	CASRGRVGYSNQPQHF
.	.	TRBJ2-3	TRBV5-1	TGCGCCAGCCGGTTCACAGATACGCAGTATTTT	CASRFTDTQYF
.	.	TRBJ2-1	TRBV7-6	TGTGCCAGCAGCTTGGGGGGAACCGAGCAGTTCTTC	CASSLGGTEQFF
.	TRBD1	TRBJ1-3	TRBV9	TGTGCCAGCAGCCCAGGGGGGAAAGGGTCTGGAAACACCATATATTTT	CASSPGGKGSGNTIYF
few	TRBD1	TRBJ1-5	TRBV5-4	TGTGCCAGCAGCTTGGTGCGGACAGGGCTCAATCAGCCCCAGCATTTT	CASSLVRTGLNQPQHF
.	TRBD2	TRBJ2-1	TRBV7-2	TGTGCCAGCAGCCCCGAGGGGGCAACTAGCGGGGGGGCGCACGGTGGCCAGTTCTTC	CASSPEGATSGGAHGGQFF
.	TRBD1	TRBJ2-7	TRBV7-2	TGTGCCAGCAGCTCGACGACAGGGGCCTACGAGCAGTACTTC	CASSSTTGAYEQYF
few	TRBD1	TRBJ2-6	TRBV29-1	TGCAGCGTTGTACTTTCAGGGACAGGGGCGGCCTGGGGGGCCAACGTCCTGACTTTC	CSVVLSGTGAAWGANVLTF
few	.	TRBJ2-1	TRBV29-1	TGCAGCGTTGGGGGGCAGGGGTACTACAATGAGCAGTTCTTC	CSVGGQGYYNEQFF
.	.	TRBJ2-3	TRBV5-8	TGTGCCAGCAGTCCTTTTTCGAGCACAGATACGCAGTATTTT	CASSPFSSTDTQYF
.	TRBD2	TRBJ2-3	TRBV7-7	TGTGCTAGCAGCGCGTCTAGCGGGGGGACGGGAGATACGCAGTATTTT	CASSASSGGTGDTQYF
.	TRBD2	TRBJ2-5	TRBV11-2	TGTGCCAGCAGCCCGGGACTACAAGAGACCCAGTACTTC	CASSPGLQETQYF
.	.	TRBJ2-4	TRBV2	TGTGCCAGCAGTGAAACGGCAGGCTTAGCCAAAAACATTCAGTACTTC	CASSETAGLAKNIQYF
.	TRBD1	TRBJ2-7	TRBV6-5	TGTGCCAGCAGTTACGGCAAGGGGACAGGGCCCTACGAGCAGTACTTC	CASSYGKGTGPYEQYF
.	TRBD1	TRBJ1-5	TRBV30	TGTGCCTGGGGACAGGGGGCCGGCAATCAGCCCCAGCATTTT	CAWGQGAGNQPQHF
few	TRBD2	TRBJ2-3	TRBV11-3	TGTGCCAGCAGCTTAACCGGGACTAGAGCAGATACGCAGTATTTT	CASSLTGTRADTQYF
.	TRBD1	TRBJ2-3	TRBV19	TGTGCCAGTAGGTCCCGACAGGGCGCCGCAGATACGCAGTATTTT	CASRSRQGAADTQYF
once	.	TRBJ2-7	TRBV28	TGTGCCAGCAGGAAAGGGGGATTCCGAACCTACGAGCAGTACTTC	CASRKGGFRTYEQYF
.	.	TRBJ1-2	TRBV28	TGTGCCAGCAGTTTCGCAGATAACTATGGCTACACCTTC	CASSFADNYGYTF
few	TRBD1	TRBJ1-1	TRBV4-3	TGCGCCAGCAGCCAAGAGGTGGACAGGGCTGAAGCTTTCTTT	CASSQEVDRAEAFF
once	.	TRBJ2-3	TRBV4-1	TGCGCCAGCAGGCGAGCCGGAGGGGCTAGCACAGATACGCAGTATTTT	CASRRAGGASTDTQYF
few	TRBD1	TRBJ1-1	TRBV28	TGTGCCAGCAGTTTATCCCAGGGGGCGAACACTGAAGCTTTCTTT	CASSLSQGANTEAFF
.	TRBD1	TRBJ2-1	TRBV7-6	TGTGCCAGCAGCCTCGGGACAGAAGTTTACAATGAGCAGTTCTTC	CASSLGTEVYNEQFF
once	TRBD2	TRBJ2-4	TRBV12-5	TGTGCTAGTGGTTTCTACGGACTAGCGGGGGGGCCGGGCAAAAACATTCAGTACTTC	CASGFYGLAGGPGKNIQYF
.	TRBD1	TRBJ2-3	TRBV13	TGTGCCGCCGGGGGACAGGGGGCCGCAGATACGCAGTATTTT	CAAGGQGAADTQYF
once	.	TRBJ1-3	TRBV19	TGTGCCAGTAGCCAGGGATGGGCTGGAAACACCATATATTTT	CASSQGWAGNTIYF
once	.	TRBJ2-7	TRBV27	TGTGCCAGCAGTGCGTTAGGAGGAGGGGCCTACGAGCAGTACTTC	CASSALGGGAYEQYF
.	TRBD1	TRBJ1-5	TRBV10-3	TGTGCCATCAGTGACCCCGGGACAGGGGGCTTGCGGGGCAATCAGCCCCAGCATTTT	CAISDPGTGGLRGNQPQHF
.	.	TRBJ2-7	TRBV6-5	TGTGCCAGCAGTTACTTCGGACACAACTCCTACGAGCAGTACTTC	CASSYFGHNSYEQYF
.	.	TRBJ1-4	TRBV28	TGTGCCAGCAGTTTGCTACAGGCGGAAACTAATGAAAAACTGTTTTTT	CASSLLQAETNEKLFF
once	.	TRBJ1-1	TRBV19	TGTGCCAGTAGCACAGGCCTCATGAACACTGAAGCTTTCTTT	CASSTGLMNTEAFF